Reported below is one T cell receptor (beta chain). The antigen remains undetermined. CDR3 size: 14 residues. V was trimmed by 6 bases and J by 0 bases, leaving 9 bases between them. Germline V gene lookup returns CDR1 GTSNPN and CDR2 SVGIG (reference sequence). The data are from a study of cytomegalovirus exposure and HLA in healthy donors. 13 Jbeta primers and 60 Vbeta primers were used for the PCR. The data were produced by immunoSEQ multiplex PCR, yet TCRdb's version contains in-frame clones alone and is incomplete. The table includes 100,000 to 150,000 clones, roughly 80% detected once. General observations from the study: The majority of CMV-associated TCR beta chains were reported as apparently HLA-restricted in a later analysis.

Sample: PBMCs. This receptor was taken from a man between 18 and 35 years old in good health and CMV-seropositive. The chain joins TRBV30 to TRBJ2-6, with D perhaps TRBD2 (5 bases). CDR3 nucleotides: TGTGCCTGCGGGGTGGACTCTGGGGCCAACGTCCTGACTTTC. This encodes CACGVDSGANVLTF.